The present TCR beta chain was sequenced within a study of OX40 agonist ivuxolimab in advanced cancers. Using immunoSEQ multiplex PCR, the repertoire was profiled, and TCRdb retains in-frame clones only, with some absent. The sample has tens of thousands of clones; approximately 84% are singletons. Germline assignment: CDR1 SGHNT and CDR2 YYREEE (reference sequence). The CDR3 consists of 15 residues. V shed 3 bases, J shed 3 bases, and the junction held 5 bases outside the gene matches. The chain couples TRBV5-4 to TRBJ2-7, with 11 bases lining up with TRBD2. Here the sequenced sample was CD4+ or CD8+ T cells sorted from blood, taken in a trial of the OX40 agonist ivuxolimab. The sequence derives from an adult with an advanced solid tumor such as melanoma, head and neck, liver or kidney cancer. This CDR3 is CASSYGTSGSYEQYF. Written as DNA, the CDR3 is TGTGCCAGCAGCTACGGGACTAGCGGCAGCTACGAGCAGTACTTC.